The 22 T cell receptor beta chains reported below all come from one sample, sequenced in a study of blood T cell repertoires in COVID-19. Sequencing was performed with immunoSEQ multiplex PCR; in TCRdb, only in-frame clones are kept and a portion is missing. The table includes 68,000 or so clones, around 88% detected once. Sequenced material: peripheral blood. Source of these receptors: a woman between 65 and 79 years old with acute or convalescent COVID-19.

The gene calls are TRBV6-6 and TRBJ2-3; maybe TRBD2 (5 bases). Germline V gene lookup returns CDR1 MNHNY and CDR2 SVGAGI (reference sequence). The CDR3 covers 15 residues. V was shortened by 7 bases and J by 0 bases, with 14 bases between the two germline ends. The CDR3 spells CASTSLDFSTDTQYF. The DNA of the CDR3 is TGTGCCAGCACCTCATTGGACTTTAGCACAGATACGCAGTATTTT.

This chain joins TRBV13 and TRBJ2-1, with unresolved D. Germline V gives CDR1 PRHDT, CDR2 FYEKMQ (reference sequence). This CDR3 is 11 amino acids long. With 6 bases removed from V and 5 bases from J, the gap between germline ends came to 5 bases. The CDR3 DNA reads TGTGCCAGCAGACTAAACAATGAGCAGTTCTTC. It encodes CASRLNNEQFF. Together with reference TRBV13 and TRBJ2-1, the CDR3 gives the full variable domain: AAGVIQSPRHLIKEKRETATLKCYPIPRHDTVYWYQQGPGQDPQFLISFYEKMQSDKGSIPDRFSAQQFSDYHSELNMSSLELGDSALYFCASRLNNEQFFGPGTRLTVL.

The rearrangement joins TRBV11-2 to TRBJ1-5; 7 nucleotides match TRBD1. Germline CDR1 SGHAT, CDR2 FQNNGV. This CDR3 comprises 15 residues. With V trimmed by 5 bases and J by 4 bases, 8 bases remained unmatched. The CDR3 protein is CASSVQAGGNQPQHF. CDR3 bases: TGTGCCAGCAGCGTCCAAGCAGGGGGGAATCAGCCCCAGCATTTT.

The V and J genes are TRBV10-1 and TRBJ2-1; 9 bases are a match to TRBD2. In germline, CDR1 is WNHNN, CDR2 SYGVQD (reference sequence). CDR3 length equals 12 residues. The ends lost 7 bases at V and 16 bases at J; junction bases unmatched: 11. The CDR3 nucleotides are TGCGCCAGCAATTACACCGGGACTAGCTCATTCTTC. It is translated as CASNYTGTSSFF.

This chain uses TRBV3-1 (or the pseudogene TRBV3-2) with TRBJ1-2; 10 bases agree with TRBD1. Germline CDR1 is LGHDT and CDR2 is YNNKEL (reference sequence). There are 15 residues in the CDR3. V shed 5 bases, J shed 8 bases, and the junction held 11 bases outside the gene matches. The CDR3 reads CASSSRTGGVEGYTF. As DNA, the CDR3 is TGTGCCAGCAGCTCCAGGACAGGGGGGGTAGAGGGCTACACCTTC.

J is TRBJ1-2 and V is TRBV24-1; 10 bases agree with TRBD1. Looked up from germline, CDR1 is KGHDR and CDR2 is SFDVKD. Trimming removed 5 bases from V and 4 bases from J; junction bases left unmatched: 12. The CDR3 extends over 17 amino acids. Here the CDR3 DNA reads TGTGCCACCAGTGGTAGCCGGGACAGGGGACTATCCTATGGCTACACCTTC. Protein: CATSGSRDRGLSYGYTF.

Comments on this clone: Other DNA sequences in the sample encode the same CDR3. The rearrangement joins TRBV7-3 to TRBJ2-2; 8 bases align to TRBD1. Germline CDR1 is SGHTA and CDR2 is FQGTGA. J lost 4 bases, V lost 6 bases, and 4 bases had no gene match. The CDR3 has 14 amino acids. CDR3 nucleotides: TGTGCCAGCAGGGGACAGGCGTTCACCGGGGAGCTGTTTTTT. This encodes CASRGQAFTGELFF.

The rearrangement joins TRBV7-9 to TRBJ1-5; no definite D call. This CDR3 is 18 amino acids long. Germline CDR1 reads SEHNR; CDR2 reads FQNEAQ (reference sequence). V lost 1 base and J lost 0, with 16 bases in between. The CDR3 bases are TGTGCCAGCAGCTTAGAGTTCTCAGCGTTCCTTAGCAATCAGCCCCAGCATTTT. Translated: CASSLEFSAFLSNQPQHF. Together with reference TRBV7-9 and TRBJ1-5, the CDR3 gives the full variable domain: DTGVSQNPRHKITKRGQNVTFRCDPISEHNRLYWYRQTLGQGPEFLTYFQNEAQLEKSRLLSDRFSAERPKGSFSTLEIQRTEQGDSAMYLCASSLEFSAFLSNQPQHFGDGTRLSIL.

The CDR3: CASRPRRTGVSDTEAFF. The CDR3 nucleotides are TGCGCCAGCCGCCCCCGGAGGACAGGGGTTTCGGACACTGAAGCTTTCTTT. The chain combines TRBV10-1 with TRBJ1-1; 9 nucleotides line up with TRBD1. The CDR3 is 17 amino acids. CDR1 is WNHNN and CDR2 is SYGVQD in the germline V gene (reference sequence). After removal of 8 bases from V and 3 bases from J, the junction contained 16 bases not matched to a gene.

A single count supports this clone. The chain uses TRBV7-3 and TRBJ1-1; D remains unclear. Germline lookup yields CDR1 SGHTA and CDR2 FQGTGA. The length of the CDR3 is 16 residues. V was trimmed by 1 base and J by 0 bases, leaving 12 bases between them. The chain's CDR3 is CASSLSGGTMNTEAFF. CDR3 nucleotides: TGTGCCAGCAGCTTAAGTGGCGGAACCATGAACACTGAAGCTTTCTTT.

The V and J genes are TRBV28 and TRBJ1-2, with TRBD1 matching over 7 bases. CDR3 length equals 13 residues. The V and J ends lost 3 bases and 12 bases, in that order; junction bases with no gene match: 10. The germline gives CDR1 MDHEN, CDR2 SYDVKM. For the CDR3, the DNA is TGTGCCAGCAGTTTGCGTGAGACAGGGTTCGACACCTTC. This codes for CASSLRETGFDTF.

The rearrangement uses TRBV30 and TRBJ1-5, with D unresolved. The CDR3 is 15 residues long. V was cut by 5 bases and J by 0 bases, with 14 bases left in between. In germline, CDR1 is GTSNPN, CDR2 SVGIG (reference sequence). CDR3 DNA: TGTGCCTGGTCAGAGGGCGGGCGTAGCAATCAGCCCCAGCATTTT. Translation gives CAWSEGGRSNQPQHF.

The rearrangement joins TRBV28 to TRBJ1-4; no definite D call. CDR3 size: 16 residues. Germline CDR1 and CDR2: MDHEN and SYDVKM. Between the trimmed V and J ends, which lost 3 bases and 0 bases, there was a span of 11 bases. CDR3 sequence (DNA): TGTGCCAGCAGTTTTGGGCCGGAAGCAACTAATGAAAAACTGTTTTTT. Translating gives CASSFGPEATNEKLFF. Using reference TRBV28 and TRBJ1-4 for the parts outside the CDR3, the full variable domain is DVKVTQSSRYLVKRTGEKVFLECVQDMDHENMFWYRQDPGLGLRLIYFSYDVKMKEKGDIPEGYSVSREKKERFSLILESASTNQTSMYLCASSFGPEATNEKLFFGSGTQLSVL.

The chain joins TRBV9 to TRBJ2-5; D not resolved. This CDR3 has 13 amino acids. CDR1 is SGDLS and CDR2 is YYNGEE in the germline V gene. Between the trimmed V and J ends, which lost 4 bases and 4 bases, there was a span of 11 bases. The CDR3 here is CASSPRVGETQYF. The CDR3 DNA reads TGTGCCAGCAGCCCCCGGGTAGGAGAGACCCAGTACTTC.

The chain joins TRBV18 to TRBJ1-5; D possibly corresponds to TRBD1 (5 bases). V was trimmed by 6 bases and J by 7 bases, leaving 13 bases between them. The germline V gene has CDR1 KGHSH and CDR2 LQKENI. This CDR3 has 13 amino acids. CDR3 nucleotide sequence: TGTGCCAGCTCCGGGGGAGGAAAACAGCCCCAGCATTTT. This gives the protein CASSGGGKQPQHF. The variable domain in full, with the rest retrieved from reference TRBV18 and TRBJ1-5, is NAGVMQNPRHLVRRRGQEARLRCSPMKGHSHVYWYRQLPEEGLKFMVYLQKENIIDESGMPKERFSAEFPKEGPSILRIQQVVRGDSAAYFCASSGGGKQPQHFGDGTRLSIL.

As DNA, the CDR3 is TGCAGCGTTGCACCGGGACAGCATGCCTACGAGCAGTACTTC. Translated, it gives CSVAPGQHAYEQYF. The rearrangement links TRBV29-1 to TRBJ2-7; the match to TRBD1 covers 7 bases. CDR3 size: 14 residues. Germline assignment: CDR1 SQVTM and CDR2 ANQGSEA. V dropped 4 bases and J dropped 2; count of bases not matched to a gene: 8.

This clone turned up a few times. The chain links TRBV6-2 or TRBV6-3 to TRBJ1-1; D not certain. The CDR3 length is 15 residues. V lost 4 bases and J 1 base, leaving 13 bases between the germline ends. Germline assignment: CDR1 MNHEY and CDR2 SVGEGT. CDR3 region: CASSSRFPRNTEAFF. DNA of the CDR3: TGTGCCAGCAGTTCCCGTTTTCCCAGGAACACTGAAGCTTTCTTT.

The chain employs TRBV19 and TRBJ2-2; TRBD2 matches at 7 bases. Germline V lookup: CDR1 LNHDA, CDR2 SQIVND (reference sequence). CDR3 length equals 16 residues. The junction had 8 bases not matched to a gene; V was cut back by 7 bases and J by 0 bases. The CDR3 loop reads CASTTQGLTNTGELFF. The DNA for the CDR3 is TGTGCCAGTACCACCCAGGGACTAACGAACACCGGGGAGCTGTTTTTT.

CDR3 coding DNA: TGTGCCTGGAATAGCGGGAGGGCCGAAGTGGAGCTGTTTTTT. Protein product: CAWNSGRAEVELFF. The chain links TRBV30 to TRBJ2-2; TRBD2 matches at 11 bases. The germline CDR1 and CDR2 sequences are GTSNPN and SVGIG (reference sequence). The junction had 8 bases not matched to a gene; V was cut back by 4 bases and J by 10 bases. CDR3 size: 14 residues.

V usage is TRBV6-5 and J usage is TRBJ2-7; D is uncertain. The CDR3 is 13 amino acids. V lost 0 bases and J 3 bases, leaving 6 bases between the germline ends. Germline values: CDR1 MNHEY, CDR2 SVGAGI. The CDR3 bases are TGTGCCAGCAGTTACTCTTCTCGCTACGAGCAGTACTTC. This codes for CASSYSSRYEQYF.

The CDR3 nucleotides are TGTGCCAGCAGCTTAGACTGGACAGGGGACACTGAAGCTTTCTTT. Amino acids: CASSLDWTGDTEAFF. The chain couples TRBV7-8 to TRBJ1-1; 9 positions match TRBD1. J gave up 3 bases and V 1 base, and 3 bases lay outside the gene matches. There are 15 residues in the CDR3. Germline CDR1 SGHVS, CDR2 FQNEAQ. Based on the CDR3 plus reference TRBV7-8 and TRBJ1-1, the full variable domain is GAGVSQSPRYKVAKRGQDVALRCDPISGHVSLFWYQQALGQGPEFLTYFQNEAQLDKSGLPSDRFFAERPEGSVSTLKIQRTQQEDSAVYLCASSLDWTGDTEAFFGQGTRLTVV.

Written as DNA, the CDR3 is TGCGCCAGCAGGTTCCGGACAGGCTTGAACACTGAAGCTTTCTTT. Translating gives CASRFRTGLNTEAFF. The chain recombines TRBV5-1 with TRBJ1-1; 7 bases agree with TRBD1. The length of the CDR3 is 15 residues. The germline gives CDR1 SGHRS, CDR2 YFSETQ. The ends lost 5 bases at V and 0 bases at J; junction bases unmatched: 7.